Listed below are T cell receptor beta chains from one sample, sequenced in a study of T cells in Graves' hyperthyroidism and ophthalmopathy. From the multiplex PCR reads, TCRdb called clonotypes with MiXCR, one entry per CDR3 protein. This sample has fewer than 900,000 distinct CDR3 sequences; roughly a sixth occur once, and the top ten carry over 15%. The specimen sequenced was blood. The receptors derive from a woman in her fifties or sixties with Graves' hyperthyroidism that later progressed to Graves' ophthalmopathy. The conserved cysteine and the conserved F or W are not part of the CDR3 here.

V gene: TRBV12-5
J gene: TRBJ2-7
CDR3 protein: ASGISSYEQY

V gene: TRBV27
J gene: TRBJ1-4
CDR3 protein: ASSPGGDEKLF

V gene: TRBV2
J gene: TRBJ2-1
CDR3 protein: ASRRLAGAKNNEQF

V gene: TRBV6-5
J gene: TRBJ2-7
CDR3 protein: ASSYPSGTGGYEQH

V gene: TRBV20-1
J gene: TRBJ1-3
CDR3 protein: SVGDRGSAGNTIY

V gene: TRBV15
J gene: TRBJ1-1
CDR3 protein: ATIDRGMNTEAF

V gene: TRBV27
J gene: TRBJ1-5
CDR3 protein: ASSPPSGPQH

V gene: TRBV20-1
J gene: TRBJ1-2
CDR3 protein: SARDIDPAGSTYIYGYT

V gene: TRBV19
J gene: TRBJ2-3
CDR3 protein: ASSSSGQATDTQY

V gene: TRBV3-1
J gene: TRBJ1-5
CDR3 protein: ASSPDRVSQPQH

V gene: TRBV9
J gene: TRBJ2-1
CDR3 protein: ASSVDGARNEQF

V gene: TRBV19
J gene: TRBJ1-1
CDR3 protein: ASTPGTFMNTEAF

V gene: TRBV3-1
J gene: TRBJ1-1
CDR3 protein: ASSQTPGAGTEAF

V gene: TRBV10-3
J gene: TRBJ1-6
CDR3 protein: AISEAGSSYNSPLH

V gene: TRBV12-3/TRBV12-4
J gene: TRBJ1-2
CDR3 protein: AGSSAGWYGYT

V gene: TRBV30
J gene: TRBJ1-2
CDR3 protein: AWSVSGVGYT

V gene: TRBV6-1
J gene: TRBJ1-4
CDR3 protein: ASSERSGTAINEKLF

V gene: TRBV3-1
J gene: TRBJ1-1
CDR3 protein: ASSQDRGANTEAF

V gene: TRBV5-5
J gene: TRBJ1-5
CDR3 protein: ASSWGGGLLEPQH

V gene: TRBV6-1
J gene: TRBJ2-3
CDR3 protein: ASSSIATDTQY

V gene: TRBV5-1
J gene: TRBJ1-2
CDR3 protein: ASSLEYLGSGYKGYT

V gene: TRBV27
J gene: TRBJ2-7
CDR3 protein: ASSLGRAYEQY

V gene: TRBV20-1
J gene: TRBJ1-2
CDR3 protein: SASGGGAYGYT

V gene: TRBV2
J gene: TRBJ2-5
CDR3 protein: ASSDERGPKETQY

V gene: TRBV27
J gene: TRBJ1-2
CDR3 protein: ASSVGTADTIYGYT

V gene: TRBV6-5
J gene: TRBJ2-2
CDR3 protein: ASSYSQVNGELF

V gene: TRBV3-1
J gene: TRBJ2-2
CDR3 protein: ASSQEGLGAQVGELF

V gene: TRBV7-9
J gene: TRBJ2-6
CDR3 protein: AGGDGANSGANVLT

V gene: TRBV2
J gene: TRBJ1-2
CDR3 protein: ASSRAMGGYT

V gene: TRBV6-1
J gene: TRBJ2-7
CDR3 protein: ASTGTTSYEQY

V gene: TRBV5-1
J gene: TRBJ1-4
CDR3 protein: ASSSQQGRANEKLF

V gene: TRBV6-1
J gene: TRBJ2-3
CDR3 protein: ASHPAAGPGDTQY

V gene: TRBV27
J gene: TRBJ2-2
CDR3 protein: ASSPHRTSFSAGELF

V gene: TRBV19
J gene: TRBJ2-4
CDR3 protein: ASRLAGDQNIQY